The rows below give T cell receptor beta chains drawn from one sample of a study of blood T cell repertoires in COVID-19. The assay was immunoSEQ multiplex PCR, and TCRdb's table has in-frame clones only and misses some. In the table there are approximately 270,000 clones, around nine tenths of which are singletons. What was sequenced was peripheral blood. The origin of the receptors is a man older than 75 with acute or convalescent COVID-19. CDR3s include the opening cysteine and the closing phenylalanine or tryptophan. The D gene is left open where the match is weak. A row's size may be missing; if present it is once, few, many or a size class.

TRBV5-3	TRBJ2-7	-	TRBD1	TGTGCCAGAAGCGTCCCGGGACAGGGATGCTACGAGCAGTACTTC	CARSVPGQGCYEQYF
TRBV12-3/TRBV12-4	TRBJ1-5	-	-	TGTGCCAGCAGCCTCGTTGAGAATCAGCCCCAGCATTTT	CASSLVENQPQHF
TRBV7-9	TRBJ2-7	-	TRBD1	TGTGCCAGCAGCTCCTGGGACAGGGGATTGACCTACGAGCAGTACTTC	CASSSWDRGLTYEQYF
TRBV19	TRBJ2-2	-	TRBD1	TGTGCCAGTAGTATGGGGACAGGGCCGAACTTGGCCGGGGAGCTGTTTTTT	CASSMGTGPNLAGELFF
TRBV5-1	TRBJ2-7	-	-	TGCGCCAGCAGCTCCCAGGGATACGAGCAGTACTTC	CASSSQGYEQYF
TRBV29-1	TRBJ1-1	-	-	TGCAGCGTAGCTGATCGTCGACAGTCGACTGAAGCTTTCTTT	CSVADRRQSTEAFF
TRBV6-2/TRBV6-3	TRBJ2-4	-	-	TGTGCCAGCAGTTGGCGAATGGGGTCTGGAGGAAACATTCAGTACTTC	CASSWRMGSGGNIQYF
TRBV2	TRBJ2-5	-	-	TGTGCCAGCAGTGAAAGACAGATCCAAGAGACCCAGTACTTC	CASSERQIQETQYF
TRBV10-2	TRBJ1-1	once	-	TGCGCCAGCAGTGATCAGGAGGTGGCGGCGACTGAAGCTTTCTTT	CASSDQEVAATEAFF
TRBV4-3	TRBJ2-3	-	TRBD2	TGCGCCAGCAGCCAAGTTTTAGCGGGCGTGGGGGATACGCAGTATTTT	CASSQVLAGVGDTQYF
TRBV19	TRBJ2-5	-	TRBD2	TGTGCCAGTAGTATGGGTGCTAGCGGGGGGGCGAGGGAGACCCAGTACTTC	CASSMGASGGARETQYF
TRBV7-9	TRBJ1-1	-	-	TGTGCCAGCAGCCTACGACAGGCCGGGGAAGCTTTCTTT	CASSLRQAGEAFF
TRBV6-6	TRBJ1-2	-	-	TGTGCCAGCAGTTACTCGGCCCAGTCATATGGCTACACCTTC	CASSYSAQSYGYTF
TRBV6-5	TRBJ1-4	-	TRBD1	TGTGCCAGCGGGACAGGCCCAACTAATGAAAAACTGTTTTTT	CASGTGPTNEKLFF
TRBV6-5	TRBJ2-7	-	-	TGTGCCAGCAGTTCCAGAGCCAGGAACGCCTACGAGCAGTACTTC	CASSSRARNAYEQYF
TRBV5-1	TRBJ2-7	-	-	TGCGCCAGCAGCTTAAGTCAGACCTACGAGCAGTACTTC	CASSLSQTYEQYF
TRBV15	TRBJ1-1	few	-	TGTGCCACCAGCAGAGGAGGGAACACTGAAGCTTTCTTT	CATSRGGNTEAFF
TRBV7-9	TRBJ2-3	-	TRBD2	TGTGCCAGCAGCTTAGCGGCCCTAGCGGGAGATACGCAGTATTTT	CASSLAALAGDTQYF
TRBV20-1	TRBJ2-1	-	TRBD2	TGCAGTGCTAGGCGGGAGGAGCAGTTCTTC	CSARREEQFF
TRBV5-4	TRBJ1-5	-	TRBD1	TGTGCCAGCAGCTTGGACAGGGGGAGGGACGGGCCCCAGCATTTT	CASSLDRGRDGPQHF
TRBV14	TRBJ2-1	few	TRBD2	TGTGCCAGCAGCCCAACTAGCGGGGTCTACAATGAGCAGTTCTTC	CASSPTSGVYNEQFF
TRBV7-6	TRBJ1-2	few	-	TGTGCCAGCAGCGCGGGACGGAACTATGGCTACACCTTC	CASSAGRNYGYTF
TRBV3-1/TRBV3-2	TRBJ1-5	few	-	TGTGCCAGCAGCCAAGGATCGGGGGAGGCTCAGCCCCAGCATTTT	CASSQGSGEAQPQHF
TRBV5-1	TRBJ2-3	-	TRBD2	TGCGCCAGCAGCACGGTGGGGGGGAGCACAGATACGCAGTATTTT	CASSTVGGSTDTQYF
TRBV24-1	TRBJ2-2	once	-	TGTGCCACCAGTGGAGAGGCCGACACCGGGGAGCTGTTTTTT	CATSGEADTGELFF
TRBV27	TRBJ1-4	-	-	TGTGCCAGCAGTTTGGGACTAGATAATGAAAAACTGTTTTTT	CASSLGLDNEKLFF
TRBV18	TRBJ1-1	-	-	TGTGCCAGCTCACCCCGGGGATTCTACACTACTACGAACACTGAAGCTTTCTTT	CASSPRGFYTTTNTEAFF
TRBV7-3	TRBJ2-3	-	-	TGTGCCAGCAGCTTAAGAGGGGGACGTCGGGGGGCCACAGATACGCAGTATTTT	CASSLRGGRRGATDTQYF
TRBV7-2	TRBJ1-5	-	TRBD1	TGTGCCAGCAGCAGGGACAGGGGCAATCAGCCCCAGCATTTT	CASSRDRGNQPQHF
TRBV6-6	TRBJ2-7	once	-	TGTGCCAGCAGACGACATGACGAGCAGTACTTC	CASRRHDEQYF
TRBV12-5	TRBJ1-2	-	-	TGTGCTAGTGGTAGTTACAGGGTTGGTGGCTACACCTTC	CASGSYRVGGYTF
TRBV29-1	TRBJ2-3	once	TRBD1	TGCAGCGGACAGGGGGAAACAGATACGCAGTATTTT	CSGQGETDTQYF
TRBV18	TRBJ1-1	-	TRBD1	TGTGCCAGCTCGCCCAACCAGGGGGCGAACACTGAAGCTTTCTTT	CASSPNQGANTEAFF
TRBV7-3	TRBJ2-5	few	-	TGTGCCAGCAGCTTATGGGCCAAAGAGACCCAGTACTTC	CASSLWAKETQYF
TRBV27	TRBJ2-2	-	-	TGTGCCAGCAGGCCGTTGGGGCTAAACACCGGGGAGCTGTTTTTT	CASRPLGLNTGELFF
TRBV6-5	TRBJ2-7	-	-	TGTGCCAGCAGTCGGGACAAATTCTACGAGCAGTACTTC	CASSRDKFYEQYF
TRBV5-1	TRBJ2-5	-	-	TGCGCCAGCAGCTTGGATGTAGCAAGGGAGACCCAGTACTTC	CASSLDVARETQYF
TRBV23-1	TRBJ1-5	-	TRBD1	TGCGCCAGCAGTCAACTTACCTTCCAGGGGGTAAGGCAGCCCCAGCATTTT	CASSQLTFQGVRQPQHF
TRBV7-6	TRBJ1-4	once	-	TGTGCCAGCAGCCCTTTGGGGGGTTTAAGGGAACTGTTTTTT	CASSPLGGLRELFF
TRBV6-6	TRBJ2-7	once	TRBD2	TGTGCCAGCCAAGGGATGAGCGGGAGCTACGAGCAGTACTTC	CASQGMSGSYEQYF
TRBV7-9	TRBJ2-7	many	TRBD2	TGTGCCAGCAGCGCCCCGGGACTAGCGGGGCCGGGGGAGCAGTACTTC	CASSAPGLAGPGEQYF
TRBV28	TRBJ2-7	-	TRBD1	TGTGCCAGCAGTTCACCCGGGACAGGGGCCTACGAGCAGTACTTC	CASSSPGTGAYEQYF
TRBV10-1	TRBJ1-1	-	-	TGCGCCAGCAGTTGGGCCGAGAACACTGAAGCTTTCTTT	CASSWAENTEAFF